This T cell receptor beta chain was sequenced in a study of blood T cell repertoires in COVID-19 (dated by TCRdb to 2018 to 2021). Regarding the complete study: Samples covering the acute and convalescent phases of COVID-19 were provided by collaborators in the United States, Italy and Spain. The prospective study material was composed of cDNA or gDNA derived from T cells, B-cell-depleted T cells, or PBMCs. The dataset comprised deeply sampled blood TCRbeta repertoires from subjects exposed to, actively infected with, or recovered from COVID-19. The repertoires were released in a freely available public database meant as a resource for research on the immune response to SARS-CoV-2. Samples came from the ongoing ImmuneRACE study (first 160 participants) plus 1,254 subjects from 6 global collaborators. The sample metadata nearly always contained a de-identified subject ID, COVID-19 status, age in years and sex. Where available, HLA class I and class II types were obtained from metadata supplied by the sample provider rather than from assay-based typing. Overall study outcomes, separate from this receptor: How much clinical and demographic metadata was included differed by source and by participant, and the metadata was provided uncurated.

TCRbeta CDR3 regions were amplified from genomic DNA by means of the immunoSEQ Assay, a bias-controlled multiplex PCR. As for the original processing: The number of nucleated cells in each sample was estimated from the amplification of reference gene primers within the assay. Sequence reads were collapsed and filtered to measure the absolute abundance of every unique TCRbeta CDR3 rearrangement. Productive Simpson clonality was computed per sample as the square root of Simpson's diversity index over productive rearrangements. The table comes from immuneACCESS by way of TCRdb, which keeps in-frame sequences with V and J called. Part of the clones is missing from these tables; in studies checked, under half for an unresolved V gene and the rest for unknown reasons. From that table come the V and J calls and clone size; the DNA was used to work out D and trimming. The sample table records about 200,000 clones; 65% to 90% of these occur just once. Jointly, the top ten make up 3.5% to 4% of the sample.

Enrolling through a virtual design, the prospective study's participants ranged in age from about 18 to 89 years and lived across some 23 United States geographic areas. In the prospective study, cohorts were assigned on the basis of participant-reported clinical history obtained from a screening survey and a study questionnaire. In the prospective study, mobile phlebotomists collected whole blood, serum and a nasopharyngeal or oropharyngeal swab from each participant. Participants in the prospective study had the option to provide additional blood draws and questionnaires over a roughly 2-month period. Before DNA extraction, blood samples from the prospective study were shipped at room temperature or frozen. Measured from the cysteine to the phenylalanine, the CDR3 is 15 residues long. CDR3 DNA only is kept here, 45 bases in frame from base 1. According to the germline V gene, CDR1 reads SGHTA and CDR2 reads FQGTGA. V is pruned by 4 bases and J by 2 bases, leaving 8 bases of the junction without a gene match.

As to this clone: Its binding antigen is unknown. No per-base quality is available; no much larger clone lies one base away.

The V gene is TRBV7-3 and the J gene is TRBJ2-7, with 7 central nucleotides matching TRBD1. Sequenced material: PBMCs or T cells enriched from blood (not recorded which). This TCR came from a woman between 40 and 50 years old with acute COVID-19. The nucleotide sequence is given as TGTGCCAGCAGCTCAGCGTCGACAGGGCCCTACGAGCAGTACTTC. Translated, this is CASSSASTGPYEQYF. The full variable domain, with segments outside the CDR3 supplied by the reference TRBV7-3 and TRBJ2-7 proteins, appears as GAGVSQTPSNKVTEKGKYVELRCDPISGHTALYWYRQSLGQGPEFLIYFQGTGAADDSGLPNDRFFAVRPEGSVSTLKIQRTERGDSAVYLCASSSASTGPYEQYFGPGTRLTVT.